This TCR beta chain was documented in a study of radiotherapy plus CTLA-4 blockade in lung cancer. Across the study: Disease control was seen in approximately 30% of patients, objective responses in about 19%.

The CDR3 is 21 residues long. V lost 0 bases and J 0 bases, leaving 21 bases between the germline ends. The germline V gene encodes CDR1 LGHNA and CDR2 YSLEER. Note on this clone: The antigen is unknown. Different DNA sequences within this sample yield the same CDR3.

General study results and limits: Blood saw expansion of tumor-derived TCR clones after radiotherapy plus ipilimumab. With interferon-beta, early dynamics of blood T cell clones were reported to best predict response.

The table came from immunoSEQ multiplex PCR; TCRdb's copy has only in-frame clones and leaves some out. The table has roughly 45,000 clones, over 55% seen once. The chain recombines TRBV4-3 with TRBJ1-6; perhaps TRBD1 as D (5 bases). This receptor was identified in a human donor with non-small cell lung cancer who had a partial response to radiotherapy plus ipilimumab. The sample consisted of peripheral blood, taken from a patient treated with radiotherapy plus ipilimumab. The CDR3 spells CASSQDLGGIGPNSYNSPLHF. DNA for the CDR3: TGCGCCAGCAGCCAAGATCTGGGGGGGATAGGCCCCAACTCCTATAATTCACCCCTCCACTTT.